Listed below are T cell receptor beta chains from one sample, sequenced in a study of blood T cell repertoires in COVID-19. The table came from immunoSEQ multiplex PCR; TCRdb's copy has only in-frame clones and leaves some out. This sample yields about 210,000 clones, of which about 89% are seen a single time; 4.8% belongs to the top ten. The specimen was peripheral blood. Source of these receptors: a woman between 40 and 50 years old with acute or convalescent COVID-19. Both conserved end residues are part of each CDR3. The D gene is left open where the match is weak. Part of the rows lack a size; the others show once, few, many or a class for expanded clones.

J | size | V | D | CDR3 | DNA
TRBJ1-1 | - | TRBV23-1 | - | CASRTPLRYMNTEAFF | TGCGCCAGCAGAACCCCGCTCAGGTACATGAACACTGAAGCTTTCTTT
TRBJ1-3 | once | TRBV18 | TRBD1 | CASSPPGQGIEKSGNTIYF | TGTGCCAGCTCACCGCCGGGACAGGGGATCGAGAAATCTGGAAACACCATATATTTT
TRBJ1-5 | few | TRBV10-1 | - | CASSDGTAGSQPQHF | TGCGCCAGCAGTGATGGGACCGCGGGATCTCAGCCCCAGCATTTT
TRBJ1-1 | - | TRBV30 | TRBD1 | CAWSGYRGRGSMNTEAFF | TGTGCCTGGAGTGGGTACAGGGGGCGCGGAAGCATGAACACTGAAGCTTTCTTT
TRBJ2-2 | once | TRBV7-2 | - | CASSLALGRTNTGELFF | TGTGCCAGCAGCTTAGCTCTAGGGAGGACGAACACCGGGGAGCTGTTTTTT
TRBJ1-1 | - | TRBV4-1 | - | CASSQVAAKQAFF | TGCGCCAGCAGCCAAGTAGCCGCAAAGCAAGCTTTCTTT
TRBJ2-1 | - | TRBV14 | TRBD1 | CASSRQGAGEQFF | TGTGCCAGCAGCCGGCAGGGGGCGGGAGAGCAGTTCTTC
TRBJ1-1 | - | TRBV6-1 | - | CASSEGGVMVPAFF | TGTGCCAGCAGTGAAGGAGGAGTTATGGTGCCAGCTTTCTTT
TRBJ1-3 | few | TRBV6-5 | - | CASHRDSGNTIYF | TGTGCCAGCCACAGGGACTCTGGAAACACCATATATTTT
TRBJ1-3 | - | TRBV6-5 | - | CASRGGQSNGNTIYF | TGTGCCAGCAGGGGGGGGCAGTCCAATGGCAACACCATATATTTT
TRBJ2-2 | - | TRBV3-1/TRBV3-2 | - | CASNPGVGELFF | TGTGCCAGCAACCCGGGGGTCGGGGAGCTGTTTTTT
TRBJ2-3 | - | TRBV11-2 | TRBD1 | CASSRSGGAVDTQYF | TGTGCCAGCAGCCGTTCAGGGGGCGCGGTAGATACGCAGTATTTT
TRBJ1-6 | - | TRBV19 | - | CASSLGGSYNSPLHF | TGTGCCAGTAGTTTGGGGGGCTCCTATAATTCACCCCTCCACTTT
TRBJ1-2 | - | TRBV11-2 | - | CASSLDQGNYGYTF | TGTGCCAGCAGCTTAGATCAGGGCAACTATGGCTACACCTTC
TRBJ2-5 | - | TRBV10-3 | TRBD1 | CAISRGQEETQYF | TGTGCCATCAGCCGAGGACAGGAAGAGACCCAGTACTTC
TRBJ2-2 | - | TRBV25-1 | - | CASRPVAANTGELFF | TGTGCCAGCAGGCCTGTGGCAGCGAACACCGGGGAGCTGTTTTTT
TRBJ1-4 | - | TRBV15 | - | CATSGPTGLNEKLFF | TGTGCCACCAGCGGACCGACAGGTCTTAATGAAAAACTGTTTTTT
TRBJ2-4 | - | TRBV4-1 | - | CASSQEPVAKNIQYF | TGCGCCAGCAGCCAAGAACCAGTAGCCAAAAACATTCAGTACTTC
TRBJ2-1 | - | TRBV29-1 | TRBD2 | CSVTGGAYYNEQFF | TGCAGCGTGACCGGGGGGGCCTACTACAATGAGCAGTTCTTC
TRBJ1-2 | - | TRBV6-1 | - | CASSEYLQGGYGYTF | TGTGCCAGCAGTGAGTATTTGCAAGGAGGCTATGGCTACACCTTC
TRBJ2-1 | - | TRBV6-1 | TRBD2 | CASSESTSGGGEQFF | TGTGCCAGCAGTGAATCGACTAGCGGGGGCGGAGAGCAGTTCTTC
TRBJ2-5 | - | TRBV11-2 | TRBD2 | CASSLVGTRGGSKEETQYF | TGTGCCAGCAGCTTAGTTGGGACTAGAGGTGGCTCCAAAGAAGAGACCCAGTACTTC
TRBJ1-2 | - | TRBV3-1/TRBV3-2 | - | CASSQGEIGHFNGDTF | TGTGCCAGCAGCCAAGGCGAAATCGGACACTTCAACGGAGACACCTTC
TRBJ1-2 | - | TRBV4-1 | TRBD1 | CASSQGTGKGGFGYTF | TGCGCCAGCAGCCAGGGGACAGGGAAGGGGGGTTTTGGCTACACCTTC
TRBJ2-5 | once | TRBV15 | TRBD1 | CATSRGDGDLTGETQYF | TGTGCCACCAGCAGAGGAGACGGTGATCTGACAGGGGAGACCCAGTACTTC
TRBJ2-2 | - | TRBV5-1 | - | CASSLRGTGHTSTGELFF | TGCGCCAGCAGCTTACGGGGAACCGGCCACACAAGCACCGGGGAGCTGTTTTTT
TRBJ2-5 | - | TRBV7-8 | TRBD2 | CASSLMGGGMEETQYF | TGTGCCAGCAGCCTTATGGGCGGGGGAATGGAAGAGACCCAGTACTTC
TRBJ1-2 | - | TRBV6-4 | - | CASSVDPTGYGYTF | TGTGCCAGCAGTGTAGATCCGACGGGCTATGGCTACACCTTC
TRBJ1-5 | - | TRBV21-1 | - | CASSNKRGRSTNQPQHF | TGTGCCAGCAGCAATAAGAGAGGGCGGAGCACGAATCAGCCCCAGCATTTT
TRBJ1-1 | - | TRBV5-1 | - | CASSLGHTEAFF | TGCGCCAGCAGCTTGGGGCACACTGAAGCTTTCTTT
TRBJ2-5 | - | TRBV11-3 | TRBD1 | CASSPTGGKGTQYF | TGTGCCAGCAGCCCGACAGGGGGGAAAGGGACCCAGTACTTC
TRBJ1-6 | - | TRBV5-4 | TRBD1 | CASSPSGTGINSPLHF | TGTGCCAGCAGCCCATCCGGGACAGGGATTAATTCACCCCTCCACTTT
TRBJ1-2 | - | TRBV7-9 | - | CASSLPTLGSSGYTF | TGTGCCAGCAGCCTCCCGACCCTGGGCTCGTCAGGCTACACCTTC
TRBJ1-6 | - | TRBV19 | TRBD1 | CASSLDRLSSYNSPLHF | TGTGCCAGTAGTCTGGACAGGCTTAGCTCCTATAATTCACCCCTCCACTTT
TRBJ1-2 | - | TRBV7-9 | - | CASSLQGPTSYGYTF | TGTGCCAGCAGCTTACAGGGGCCTACCTCATATGGCTACACCTTC
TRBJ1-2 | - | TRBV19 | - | CASLHRSYYGYTF | TGTGCCTCCCTCCACAGGAGCTACTATGGCTACACCTTC
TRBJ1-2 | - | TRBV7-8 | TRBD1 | CASSPLIRNRGNYGYTF | TGTGCCAGCAGCCCACTAATCCGGAACAGGGGCAACTATGGCTACACCTTC
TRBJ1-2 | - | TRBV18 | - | CASSPRRDIANYGYTF | TGTGCCAGCTCACCACGAAGGGACATAGCTAACTATGGCTACACCTTC
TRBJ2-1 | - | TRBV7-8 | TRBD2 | CASSGYRSGRAYNEQFF | TGTGCCAGCAGCGGCTACCGAAGCGGGAGGGCCTACAATGAGCAGTTCTTC
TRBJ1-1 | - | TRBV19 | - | CASSIAGANTEAFF | TGTGCCAGTAGTATCGCGGGGGCGAACACTGAAGCTTTCTTT
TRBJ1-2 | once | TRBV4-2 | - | CASSQIGASSGFYGYTF | TGTGCCAGCAGCCAAATAGGAGCCAGTTCCGGGTTCTATGGCTACACCTTC
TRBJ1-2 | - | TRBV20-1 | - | CSITGNYGYTF | TGCAGTATTACAGGGAACTATGGCTACACCTTC
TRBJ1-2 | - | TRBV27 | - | CASSPVDRYYGYTF | TGTGCCAGCAGTCCCGTTGACAGATACTATGGCTACACCTTC
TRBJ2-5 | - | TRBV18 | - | CASSSTGFSQETQYF | TGTGCCAGCTCATCCACAGGGTTCTCCCAAGAGACCCAGTACTTC
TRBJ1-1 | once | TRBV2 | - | CASRSRQANTEAFF | TGTGCCAGCAGGTCGCGACAGGCGAACACTGAAGCTTTCTTT
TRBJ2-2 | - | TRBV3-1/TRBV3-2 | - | CASSQDLVLPGELFF | TGTGCCAGCAGCCAAGATCTAGTTCTACCCGGGGAGCTGTTTTTT
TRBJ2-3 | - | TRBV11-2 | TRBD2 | CASSLEVAGYGNTQYF | TGTGCCAGCAGCTTAGAGGTAGCGGGGTACGGAAATACGCAGTATTTT
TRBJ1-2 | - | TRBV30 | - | CAWNRAYGYTF | TGTGCCTGGAACAGGGCTTATGGCTACACCTTC
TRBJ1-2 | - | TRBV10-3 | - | CAISVGAGGGYTF | TGTGCCATCAGTGTGGGGGCAGGTGGTGGCTACACCTTC
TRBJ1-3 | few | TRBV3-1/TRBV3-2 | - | CASSQRGAGNTIYF | TGTGCCAGCAGCCAAAGGGGTGCTGGAAACACCATATATTTT
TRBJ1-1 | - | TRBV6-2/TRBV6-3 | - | CASSWGQRELETEAFF | TGTGCCAGCAGTTGGGGCCAAAGGGAACTGGAGACTGAAGCTTTCTTT
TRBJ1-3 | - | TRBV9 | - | CASSVGGDTIYF | TGTGCCAGCAGCGTAGGTGGAGACACCATATATTTT
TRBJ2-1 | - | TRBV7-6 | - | CASSLDLSSYNEQFF | TGTGCCAGCAGCTTAGACTTAAGCTCCTACAATGAGCAGTTCTTC